The rows below give T cell receptor beta chains drawn from one sample of a study of T cell repertoires in cytomegalovirus infection. These TCRs' antigens remain unknown. In TCRdb, the reads were re-called with MiXCR into one record per CDR3 protein. The sample lists fewer than 1,000,000 distinct CDR3 sequences; less than 35% were seen once. Sequences were derived from cultured CD8+ T cells from PBMCs, sampled from culture after CMV antigen stimulation. The source of these receptors is a human donor in good health (CMV status not recorded). Some clones in this sample may be carry-over from other donors' samples. Each CDR3 is given with its conserved first and last residue. A D gene is named only where the DNA matches it firmly. Rows may omit the clone size; those that give it use once, few, many or a size class.

>few|-|14|TRBV7-4|TRBJ1-2
TGTGCCAGCAGCTTCATGACGGGGGGACGAGGCTACACCTTC
CASSFMTGGRGYTF
>many|-|13|TRBV7-7|TRBJ1-4
TGTGCTAGCAGCAGGGACGAGGGAGAAAAACTGTTTTTT
CASSRDEGEKLFF
>-|-|16|TRBV7-2|TRBJ2-5
TGTGCCAGCAGCTTAGTGGCCAGGGGTGGGGGAGAGACCCAGTACTTC
CASSLVARGGGETQYF
>few|-|17|TRBV6-2/TRBV6-3|TRBJ2-2
TGTGCCAGCAGCCGGTCGCATCCCTGGGTCGGGACCGGGGAGCTGTTTTTT
CASSRSHPWVGTGELFF
>-|-|15|TRBV15|TRBJ1-1
TGTGCCACCAGCAGCGGGAGGACGACGAACACTGAAGCTTTCTTT
CATSSGRTTNTEAFF
>-|-|12|TRBV12-5|TRBJ1-2
TGTGCTAGTGGGCCGACAGTGGATGGCTACACCTTC
CASGPTVDGYTF
>few|-|14|TRBV5-8|TRBJ2-6
TGTGCCAGCAGCAGGGAGTCGGGGGCCAACGTCCTGACTTTC
CASSRESGANVLTF
>-|-|12|TRBV20-1|TRBJ2-1
TGCAGTACCCTAGGCTCCGGAAATGAGCAGTTCTTC
CSTLGSGNEQFF
>few|TRBD1|15|TRBV7-9|TRBJ2-1
TGTGCCAGCAGCTTAGGCGACAGGGGGCACGGTGAGCAGTTCTTC
CASSLGDRGHGEQFF
>-|-|12|TRBV27|TRBJ2-3
TGTGCCAGCAGCCCCGACCAAGATACGCAGTATTTT
CASSPDQDTQYF
>-|TRBD2|15|TRBV6-2/TRBV6-3|TRBJ2-3
TGTGCCAGCAGTTATTCGCTAGCGGGAGCAGATACGCAGTATTTT
CASSYSLAGADTQYF
>-|TRBD1|20|TRBV9|TRBJ2-6
TGTGCCAGCAGCGTAGTATTCAGGGGGTTTTGCAGCTCTGGGGCCAACGTCCTGACTTTC
CASSVVFRGFCSSGANVLTF
>few|-|17|TRBV7-6|TRBJ1-5
TGTGCCAGCAGCTTAGCTTGGGGACCCTCGGGCAATCAGCCCCAGCATTTT
CASSLAWGPSGNQPQHF
>many|-|16|TRBV7-2|TRBJ1-5
TGTGCCAGCAGAAAAGCCCGGGACGGAGGCAATCAGCCCCAGCATTTT
CASRKARDGGNQPQHF
>-|TRBD1|14|TRBV7-4|TRBJ1-1
TGTGCCAGCAGCTTAATCAGGGGGAACACTGAAGGTTTCTTT
CASSLIRGNTEGFF
>few|TRBD1|17|TRBV13|TRBJ1-1
TGTGCCAGCAGTTTATCACCTCCTTGGACAGGGTACACTGAAGCTTTCTTT
CASSLSPPWTGYTEAFF
>-|TRBD1|15|TRBV15|TRBJ2-5
TGTGCCACCAGCTCTCGGGACAGGGGGCAGGAGACCCAGTACTTC
CATSSRDRGQETQYF
>few|TRBD1|21|TRBV11-3|TRBJ2-3
TGTGCCAGCAGCAACCGGGACAGGGGGCAGAATAGCGACCTTAGCACAGATACGCAGTATTTT
CASSNRDRGQNSDLSTDTQYF
>many|TRBD2|14|TRBV7-2|TRBJ2-3
TGTGCCAGCAGCTTAGGGGGAGGGTCAGATACGCAGTATTTT
CASSLGGGSDTQYF
>many|TRBD1|17|TRBV7-6|TRBJ2-2
TGTGCCAGCAGCTCCCTAGCCGGGACAGGGGACACCGGGGAGCTGTTTTTT
CASSSLAGTGDTGELFF
>-|-|13|TRBV7-3|TRBJ2-1
TGTGCCAGCAGCTCCGACGGGAACAATGAGCAGTTCTTC
CASSSDGNNEQFF
>-|TRBD2|14|TRBV5-8|TRBJ2-2
TGTGCCAGCAGCTTGGCTGGGACTAACGGGGAGCTGTTTTTT
CASSLAGTNGELFF
>few|-|15|TRBV7-8|TRBJ2-7
TGTGCCAGCAGCTTAGGTAGGGGCCAGCACTACGAGCAGTACTTC
CASSLGRGQHYEQYF
>few|-|13|TRBV4-1|TRBJ1-6
TGCGCCAGCAGTCTGGACAGCAATTCACCCCTCCACTTT
CASSLDSNSPLHF
>-|-|13|TRBV5-1|TRBJ1-1
TGCGCCAGCAGCTTGGATAGTGCAGGGAAAACTTTCTTT
CASSLDSAGKTFF
>-|-|16|TRBV4-1|TRBJ1-5
TGCGCCAGCAGCCAACGATCGGGGGGGGAAAATCAGCCCCAGCATTTT
CASSQRSGGENQPQHF
>-|-|17|TRBV3-1|TRBJ2-1
TGTGCCAGCAGCCGAAGGGCACAGGGCCGCCCTTACAATGAGCAGTTCTTC
CASSRRAQGRPYNEQFF
>-|-|13|TRBV13|TRBJ1-6
TGTGCCAGCAGCCATCAACTGAGATCACCCCTCCACTTT
CASSHQLRSPLHF
>many|-|13|TRBV12-3/TRBV12-4|TRBJ2-3
TGTGCCAGCAGTTCTGGGTTGATGGATACGCAGTATTTT
CASSSGLMDTQYF
>few|TRBD2|15|TRBV19|TRBJ2-1
TGTGCCAGTAAACTAAGCGGGGGGCCCTACAATGAGCAGTTCTTC
CASKLSGGPYNEQFF
>few|-|19|TRBV7-6|TRBJ1-4
TGTGCCAGCACCCCCCGACCAGTGGGGGGTAGTCTGGTTTTTGAAAAACTGTTTTTT
CASTPRPVGGSLVFEKLFF
>-|-|15|TRBV5-4|TRBJ2-2
TGTGCCAGCTCGTGGCAGGGGCCTACCGGCGGGGAGCTGTTTTTT
CASSWQGPTGGELFF
>few|TRBD1|16|TRBV27|TRBJ1-1
TGTGCCAGCAGTCCCTCAGGGGGTTTAACGAACACTGAAGCTTTCTTT
CASSPSGGLTNTEAFF
>few|-|15|TRBV6-5|TRBJ2-1
TGTGCCAGCAGTTTTGGCAGGCGAACGTGGAATGAGCAGTTCTTC
CASSFGRRTWNEQFF
>-|TRBD1|19|TRBV9|TRBJ2-4
TGTGCCAGCAGCCCCAGGGGGGACAGGGGCCTATCGGCCAAAAACATTCAGTACTTC
CASSPRGDRGLSAKNIQYF
>-|-|15|TRBV20-1|TRBJ1-1
TGCAGTGCTGGACGGCAAGGCGGGGCAAGGACTGAAGCTTTCTTT
CSAGRQGGARTEAFF
>-|TRBD1|15|TRBV6-2/TRBV6-3|TRBJ2-1
TGTGCCAGCACTGAACACAGGGGTGAGGTCAATGAGCAGTTCTTC
CASTEHRGEVNEQFF
>-|TRBD2|13|TRBV6-8|TRBJ2-7
TGTGCCAGCAGACGCGGGGGGGACCACGAGCAGTACTTC
CASRRGGDHEQYF
>few|-|16|TRBV7-6|TRBJ1-4
TGTGCCAGCAGCCGAGTAGGGGACGCAACTAATGAAAAACTGTTTTTT
CASSRVGDATNEKLFF
>many|-|11|TRBV6-2/TRBV6-3|TRBJ2-1
TGTGCCAGCAGTTACCCCAATGAGCAGTTCTTC
CASSYPNEQFF
>-|TRBD1|15|TRBV3-1|TRBJ2-7
TGTGCCAGCAGCCTACAGGGGCTAAGCTCCTACGAGCAGTACTTC
CASSLQGLSSYEQYF
>many|TRBD1|18|TRBV19|TRBJ1-1
TGTGCCAGTAGCGAGCGAGCAGGGACAGGGGGCTTATACACTGAAGCTTTCTTT
CASSERAGTGGLYTEAFF
>many|-|16|TRBV7-8|TRBJ2-2
TGTGCCAGCAGCTGGGGGCCGCAGGGAAACACCGGGGAGCTGTTTTTT
CASSWGPQGNTGELFF
>few|TRBD1|19|TRBV4-1|TRBJ2-2
TGCGCCAGCAGCCAAGAAATCCGGTACAGGGGGCGCGACACCGGGGAGCTGTTTTTT
CASSQEIRYRGRDTGELFF
>few|TRBD1|15|TRBV13|TRBJ1-2
TGTGCCAGCAGCTTATCGGGGACAGAGGGATTAGGCTACACCTTC
CASSLSGTEGLGYTF
>-|-|15|TRBV6-1|TRBJ1-1
TGTGCCAGCAGTGCTGCGACAGGATTGAACACTGAAGCTTTCTTT
CASSAATGLNTEAFF
>few|TRBD1|15|TRBV2|TRBJ1-2
TGTGCCAGCAGTCGTGAACAGGGGGCTGGCTATGGCTACACCTTC
CASSREQGAGYGYTF